The 21 T cell receptor beta chains below come from one sample, sequenced in a study of cytomegalovirus exposure and HLA in healthy donors. With 60 Vbeta and 13 Jbeta primers, the PCR was carried out. Assay: immunoSEQ multiplex PCR; the TCRdb copy retains only in-frame clones and omits some. The sample holds some 120,000 clones, approximately 80% seen once. The material sequenced was PBMCs. These receptors all come from a man aged 35 to 55 in good health and CMV-seropositive.

As regards this clone: Different DNA sequences within this sample yield the same CDR3. The genes are TRBV7-6 and TRBJ1-1, with D possibly matching TRBD1 (5 bases). Trimming left V 3 bases short and J 2 bases short, with 7 bases between. Germline V CDR1 and CDR2: SGHVS, FNYEAQ. The CDR3 sequence is 13 residues long. The CDR3 coding sequence is TGTGCCAGCAGCTTCCAGGGCAACACTGAAGCTTTCTTT. It is translated as CASSFQGNTEAFF.

This clone was seen more than once but under ten times. The chain uses TRBV29-1 and TRBJ2-7; 8 nucleotides line up with TRBD1. Germline trimming cut 4 bases from V and 5 bases from J; bases unmatched to any gene: 13. CDR3 size: 15 residues. Germline values: CDR1 SQVTM, CDR2 ANQGSEA. CDR3 amino acids: CSVVAGGAGSDEQYF. DNA for the CDR3: TGCAGCGTTGTGGCAGGGGGCGCTGGGTCCGACGAGCAGTACTTC.

The rearrangement uses TRBV5-1 and TRBJ1-6, with a tentative D call TRBD1 (6 bases). CDR1 is SGHRS, CDR2 YFSETQ, per germline. The CDR3 spans 15 residues. The V end lost 2 bases, the J end lost 7 bases, and 13 bases lay between the germline ends. The CDR3 here is CASSFGTGWNSPLHF. CDR3 DNA sequence: TGCGCCAGCAGCTTTGGAACAGGGTGGAATTCACCCCTCCACTTT.

The chain combines TRBV15 with TRBJ2-5, with 9 positions matching TRBD1. Germline V lookup: CDR1 LNHNV, CDR2 YYDKDF (reference sequence). J lost 5 bases, V lost 1 base, and 8 bases had no gene match. This CDR3 is built from 16 residues. CDR3 residues: CATSRGDREGSETQYF. DNA for the CDR3: TGTGCCACCAGCAGAGGGGACAGGGAGGGTTCGGAGACCCAGTACTTC.

The chain recombines TRBV11-1 with TRBJ2-1, with 11 bases fitting TRBD1. CDR3 length equals 15 residues. The germline V gene encodes CDR1 SGHAT and CDR2 FQDESV (reference sequence). The V and J ends lost 5 bases and 7 bases, in that order; junction bases with no gene match: 7. The CDR3 region is CASSPGTGGWNEQFF. For the CDR3, the DNA is TGTGCCAGCAGCCCCGGGACAGGGGGTTGGAATGAGCAGTTCTTC.

As concerns this clone: The junction departs from the called germline gene at one end, perhaps through a read error. J is TRBJ2-2 and V is TRBV7-3; 8 bases align to TRBD1. The CDR3 spans 15 residues. Germline CDR1 is SGHTA and CDR2 is FQGTGA. The CDR3 DNA reads TGTTCCAGCAGCCCCTGGACAGGGTCATCCGGGGAGCTGTTTTTT. The encoded protein is CSSSPWTGSSGELFF.

The J gene is TRBJ1-1, the V gene TRBV18; D is unresolved. CDR1 and CDR2 from the germline V gene are KGHSH and LQKENI. This CDR3 spans 14 amino acids. The V gene lost 3 bases and the J gene lost 0 bases, with 8 bases spanning the gap. Written as DNA, the CDR3 is TGTGCCAGCTCACCTAGCCTGATGAACACTGAAGCTTTCTTT. It translates to CASSPSLMNTEAFF.

This chain links TRBV15 with TRBJ1-2; tentative D call: TRBD1 (6 bases). Trimming shortened V by 6 bases and J by 5 bases, and 28 bases separated the two germline ends. The CDR3 spans 18 residues. The germline V gene encodes CDR1 LNHNV and CDR2 YYDKDF (reference sequence). DNA for the CDR3: TGTGCCACCAGAAATTTGGGGGGGACATCCGAGGGCCTATATGGCTACACCTTC. Protein sequence: CATRNLGGTSEGLYGYTF.

This clone was detected only once. The rearrangement links TRBV7-7 to TRBJ2-2; D is uncertain. The V gene lost 10 bases and the J gene lost 1 base, with 7 bases spanning the gap. CDR3 length: 12 amino acids. Germline CDR1 and CDR2: SSHAT and FNYEAQ (reference sequence). The chain's CDR3 is CAKKQNTGELFF. The CDR3 DNA reads as TGTGCCAAGAAACAGAACACCGGGGAGCTGTTTTTT.

This clone was seen a handful of times. This chain joins TRBV28 and TRBJ2-4; a possible D gene is TRBD1 (6 bases). In germline, CDR1 is MDHEN, CDR2 SYDVKM. The CDR3 is 17 residues long. V lost 8 bases, J lost 0 bases, and 20 bases lay in between. CDR3 nucleotide sequence: TGTGCCAGCGCTCCGGGACACGTTAAGCTAGCCAAAAACATTCAGTACTTC. It specifies CASAPGHVKLAKNIQYF.

The V and J genes are TRBV27 and TRBJ1-2, with 8 bases lining up with TRBD1. Germline loops: CDR1 MNHEY, CDR2 SMNVEV (reference sequence). The CDR3 spans 19 residues. J was trimmed by 8 bases and V by 5 bases; bases with no gene match: 25. Here the CDR3 reads CASSPIGTGAPPLTRGYTF. As DNA, the CDR3 is TGTGCCAGCAGTCCGATCGGGACAGGCGCTCCGCCCCTAACTAGAGGCTACACCTTC.

As to this clone: A read error may account for a junction end that differs from germline. V and J are TRBV5-1 and TRBJ1-4; D may be TRBD1 (6 bases). From germline, CDR1 is SGHRS and CDR2 YFSETQ. The CDR3 loop spans 14 amino acids. DNA for the CDR3: TGCGCCAGCAGCAACCGGGACACTACTGAAAAACTGTTTTTT. Its protein product is CASSNRDTTEKLFF.

The chain couples TRBV28 to TRBJ2-1; 8 nucleotides agree with TRBD1. V shed 9 bases and J 4 bases; nucleotides not matched to a gene: 8. This CDR3 contains 14 residues. Germline values: CDR1 MDHEN, CDR2 SYDVKM. The CDR3 DNA is TGTGCCAGTCTTGACAGGGGAACATACAATGAGCAGTTCTTC. This codes for CASLDRGTYNEQFF.

The V and J genes are TRBV6-6 and TRBJ2-5; 9 positions match TRBD1. Germline V gives CDR1 MNHNY, CDR2 SVGAGI (reference sequence). V was pared by 7 bases and J by 0 bases, with 6 bases of the junction left unmatched. The CDR3 sequence is 15 residues long. CDR3 protein: CASKLQGAYQETQYF. The CDR3 bases are TGTGCCAGCAAACTACAGGGGGCTTACCAAGAGACCCAGTACTTC.

This chain joins TRBV2 and TRBJ1-1; D gene uncertain. Per germline, CDR1 SNHLY and CDR2 FYNNEI. The V and J ends lost 3 bases and 2 bases respectively, with 7 bases between them. This CDR3 region has 13 residues. The CDR3 nucleotides read TGTGCCAGCAGTGACGCCTACAACACTGAAGCTTTCTTT. This gives the protein CASSDAYNTEAFF.

The chain is built from TRBV5-1 and TRBJ2-1; the match to TRBD1 covers 9 bases. In germline, CDR1 is SGHRS, CDR2 YFSETQ. This CDR3 has 17 amino acids. V shed 0 bases, J shed 2 bases, and the junction held 6 bases outside the gene matches. CDR3 protein: CASSLGPGTGTYNEQFF. The CDR3 DNA is TGCGCCAGCAGCTTGGGACCCGGGACAGGGACCTACAATGAGCAGTTCTTC. The variable domain in full, with the rest retrieved from reference TRBV5-1 and TRBJ2-1, is KAGVTQTPRYLIKTRGQQVTLSCSPISGHRSVSWYQQTPGQGLQFLFEYFSETQRNKGNFPGRFSGRQFSNSRSEMNVSTLELGDSALYLCASSLGPGTGTYNEQFFGPGTRLTVL.

The V gene is TRBV2, the J gene TRBJ2-3; unclear D gene. The CDR3 loop spans 10 amino acids. Germline V gene data show CDR1 as SNHLY and CDR2 as FYNNEI. The CDR3 loop reads CAAMLDTQYF. In DNA, the CDR3 is TGTGCTGCGATGTTGGATACGCAGTATTTT.

This clone was seen only once. This chain joins TRBV18 and TRBJ1-5; D is uncertain. The V end lost 1 base, the J end lost 0 bases, and 10 bases lay between the germline ends. The CDR3 has 16 residues. CDR1 is KGHSH and CDR2 is LQKENI in the germline V gene. The CDR3 DNA reads TGTGCCAGCTCACCACGGCCAAGAAATAGCAATCAGCCCCAGCATTTT. Its protein product is CASSPRPRNSNQPQHF.

J is TRBJ1-5 and V is TRBV5-4; no definite D call. Trimming stripped 2 bases from V and 4 bases from J, with 10 bases between. Germline CDR1 and CDR2: SGHNT and YYREEE (reference sequence). This CDR3 comprises 14 residues. The chain's CDR3 is CASSFFGGNQPQHF. The CDR3 DNA reads as TGTGCCAGCAGCTTTTTTGGAGGGAATCAGCCCCAGCATTTT.

This rearrangement joins TRBV7-8 to TRBJ2-5; D is perhaps TRBD2 (5 bases). Germline V gene sequence: CDR1 SGHVS, CDR2 FQNEAQ. Trimming shortened V by 5 bases and J by 5 bases, and 6 bases separated the two germline ends. The CDR3 is made up of 11 amino acids. CDR3 sequence (DNA): TGTGCCAGCAGCCCGGGGGAGACCCAGTACTTC. Its translation: CASSPGETQYF.

The chain combines TRBV7-2 with TRBJ1-1; D gene ambiguous. The V gene lost 5 bases and the J gene lost 3 bases, with 13 bases spanning the gap. In germline, CDR1 is SGHTA, CDR2 FQGNSA. CDR3 length equals 14 residues. CDR3 sequence (DNA): TGTGCCAGCAGCCCCCGACCCGGGGACACTGAAGCTTTCTTT. This sequence encodes CASSPRPGDTEAFF.